Listed here are 9 T cell receptor beta chains from one sample, sequenced in a study of Ad26.COV2.S vaccination and SARS-CoV-2 variants. The repertoire was sequenced with immunoSEQ multiplex PCR; TCRdb's copy has only in-frame clones and lacks some. The data contain 440,000 or so clones, less than 95% of them singletons. The treatment here: some 19 received Ad26.COV2.S at low or high dose, single or two shots; 5 received placebo; per-sample allocation not given. On day 63 after the first injection, vaccine and placebo recipients gave samples. This specimen was peripheral blood, taken in a trial of Ad26.COV2.S vaccine versus placebo. All receptors come from a person aged 18 to 59 who received the Ad26.COV2.S COVID-19 vaccine or a placebo.

This rearrangement joins TRBV5-6 to TRBJ1-3; D is undetermined. V lost 4 bases and J 0 bases, leaving 11 bases between the germline ends. CDR3 size: 15 residues. In germline, CDR1 is SGHDT, CDR2 YYEEEE. The CDR3 DNA reads as TGTGCCAGCAGCCTCCGTTCAGCCTCTGGAAACACCATATATTTT. It codes for CASSLRSASGNTIYF.

This chain uses TRBV11-3 with TRBJ2-7; tentative D call: TRBD1 (5 bases). The V gene lost 0 bases and the J gene lost 3 bases, with 6 bases spanning the gap. This CDR3 has 13 amino acids. Germline assignment: CDR1 SGHNT and CDR2 YENEEA. For the CDR3, the DNA is TGTGCCAGCAGCTTAGACAGGGACTACGAGCAGTACTTC. It yields the protein CASSLDRDYEQYF.

This sequence joins TRBV12-3 or TRBV12-4 and TRBJ2-5, with a tentative D call TRBD2 (5 bases). V was clipped by 6 bases and J by 5 bases, with 13 bases between them. The CDR3 totals 13 residues. CDR3 sequence: CASRLTRGETQYF. CDR3 nucleotides: TGTGCCAGCAGACTTACTAGAGGGGAGACCCAGTACTTC.

This sequence joins TRBV29-1 and TRBJ2-1, with D hard to call. The CDR3 is made up of 12 amino acids. V lost 4 bases and J lost 7, with 11 bases in between. In germline, CDR1 is SQVTM, CDR2 ANQGSEA. The CDR3 reads CSVARSSNEQFF. In DNA form, the CDR3 reads TGCAGCGTTGCCAGGTCCTCGAATGAGCAGTTCTTC.

The chain has TRBV19 and TRBJ1-2; D gene ambiguous. The CDR3 sequence is 16 residues long. Trimming took 5 bases from V and 4 from J, leaving 20 bases between them. Germline V lookup: CDR1 LNHDA, CDR2 SQIVND (reference sequence). The CDR3 reads CASSLAGILPIYGYTF. CDR3 bases: TGTGCCAGTAGTCTGGCAGGTATCTTACCGATCTATGGCTACACCTTC.

About this clone itself: Different DNA sequences within this sample yield the same CDR3. The rearrangement joins TRBV28 to TRBJ2-5, with D perhaps TRBD1 (6 bases). CDR3 length: 14 residues. The ends were cut back, 3 bases at V and 2 bases at J, with 10 bases in the middle. Germline lookup yields CDR1 MDHEN and CDR2 SYDVKM. CDR3 residues: CASSLTGGQETQYF. CDR3 nucleotide sequence: TGTGCCAGCAGTTTGACAGGAGGACAAGAGACCCAGTACTTC.

This clone was picked up a small number of times. The CDR3 here is CATGTMSYEQYF. CDR3 nucleotide sequence: TGTGCCACCGGGACGATGTCCTACGAGCAGTACTTC. The rearrangement links TRBV2 to TRBJ2-7; TRBD1 or TRBD2 may be the D gene (5 bases each). From germline, CDR1 is SNHLY and CDR2 FYNNEI. V shed 10 bases and J shed 1 base, with 11 bases lying between them. The CDR3 runs 12 residues.

The rearrangement joins TRBV9 to TRBJ2-1; D gene uncertain. This CDR3 is 16 amino acids long. The V gene lost 0 bases and the J gene lost 4 bases, with 14 bases spanning the gap. Germline V gene lookup returns CDR1 SGDLS and CDR2 YYNGEE. The CDR3 reads CASSVALLLRYNEQFF. The DNA for the CDR3 is TGTGCCAGCAGCGTAGCTCTCCTTCTACGGTACAATGAGCAGTTCTTC.

The rearrangement links TRBV27 to TRBJ1-6, with 10 positions matching TRBD1. Germline values: CDR1 MNHEY, CDR2 SMNVEV (reference sequence). V dropped 5 bases and J dropped 2; count of bases not matched to a gene: 9. This CDR3 contains 18 residues. The CDR3 DNA is TGTGCCAGCAGTCTTGGGGGACAGGGGAGCGCCTATAATTCACCCCTCCACTTT. This sequence encodes CASSLGGQGSAYNSPLHF.